This T cell receptor beta chain was captured in a study of blood T cell repertoires in COVID-19 (dated by TCRdb to the early 2020s). Background for the entire study: The collaborator samples originated in the United States, Italy and Spain and spanned the acute and convalescent phases of COVID-19. The prospective study material was composed of cDNA or gDNA derived from T cells, B-cell-depleted T cells, or PBMCs. The dataset comprised deeply sampled blood TCRbeta repertoires from subjects exposed to, actively infected with, or recovered from COVID-19. The repertoires were released in a freely available public database meant as a resource for research on the immune response to SARS-CoV-2. Samples were obtained from the ongoing ImmuneRACE study (first 160 participants) and from 1,200 or so subjects provided by 6 global collaborators. Nearly every sample came with metadata listing a de-identified subject ID, COVID-19 status, age in years and sex. Where available, HLA class I and class II types were taken from metadata supplied by the sample provider and were not determined by assay-based typing.

Worth noting for this clone: Its antigen specificity is not known. Within one base of it there is no much larger clone, and no base qualities were kept.

V sheds 5 bases and J sheds 8 bases, leaving 22 bases between their ends. In the germline V gene (reference sequence), CDR1 corresponds to SEHNR and CDR2 to FQNEAQ. From its cysteine to its phenylalanine, the CDR3 spans 16 amino acids. Left in the record is the CDR3 DNA by itself, 48 bases read in frame from the first base. TCRbeta CDR3 regions were amplified from genomic DNA using the immunoSEQ Assay, a bias-controlled multiplex PCR. Per the original workflow: The number of nucleated cells in each sample was estimated from the amplification of reference gene primers within the assay. To quantify the absolute abundance of each unique TCRbeta CDR3 rearrangement, sequence reads were collapsed and filtered. For each sample, productive Simpson clonality was calculated by taking the square root of Simpson's diversity index across productive rearrangements. This is the immuneACCESS table as TCRdb keeps it, with only in-frame sequences that have V and J called. A part of the clones is gone; compared with another copy, unresolved V genes explain less than half, and the rest is unexplained. The D gene and trimming were derived from the DNA, and the V and J assignments and clone size from that table. Recorded for this sample are about 120,000 clones; around nine tenths of them occurred a single time. In total, the top ten clones hold 1.5% to 2% of the sample.

The collaborating institutions used their own protocols to collect whole blood in K2EDTA tubes. For TCRbeta analysis, collaborators shipped samples in one of three forms: frozen whole blood, isolated PBMCs, or DNA extracted from either of those sample types. Study-level results and caveats: Clinical and demographic metadata were provided uncurated, with the amount varying by source and participant.

Input material: peripheral blood. The rearrangement combines TRBV7-9 with TRBJ2-1; a tentative D call is TRBD1 (6 bases match). The sequence was obtained from a human donor with active COVID-19. The donor label of this sample is uncertain. The CDR3 reads as follows: CASSATAQGRLDEQFF. The base sequence is TGTGCCAGCAGCGCCACGGCACAGGGTAGGTTGGATGAGCAGTTCTTC.